This T cell receptor beta chain was retrieved from a study of monozygotic twins with inflammatory bowel disease. TCRdb processed the 5' RACE reads again and assigns one entry to each CDR3 protein, with no DNA. Reported are roughly 100,000 distinct CDR3 sequences; the ten largest clones contain 1.5% to 2%. CDR1 is SGHTA, CDR2 FQGNSA, per germline. This CDR3 spans 12 amino acids. The chain recombines TRBV7-2 with TRBJ2-2. This receptor was taken from a human donor with ulcerative colitis or Crohn's disease, or a healthy co-twin of an affected twin (not recorded which). Sequencing used blood. CDR3 sequence: CASSVANGRLFF.